This is a list of T cell receptor beta chains from one sample in a study of blood T cell repertoires in COVID-19. Measured with immunoSEQ multiplex PCR; TCRdb has only the in-frame clones, and not every one. This sample has about 140,000 clones; around nine tenths occur once, and the top ten carry over 5%. Sequenced: peripheral blood. The receptor set was obtained from a human donor in a cohort sampled during active COVID-19. Both conserved end residues are part of each CDR3. The D gene is left open where the match is weak. The size field is filled for only some rows; it gives once, few, many or a size class.

DNA,CDR3,D,J,size,V
TGTGCCTGGAGTGCGGGGATTGCCTACGAGCAGTACTTC,CAWSAGIAYEQYF,.,TRBJ2-7,.,TRBV30
TGTGCTAGTGTCGTTGACAGCCCCAATCAGCCCCAGCATTTT,CASVVDSPNQPQHF,.,TRBJ1-5,.,TRBV12-5
TGCGCCAGCAGTAGGGCAGGGGGCACAGATACGCAGTATTTT,CASSRAGGTDTQYF,.,TRBJ2-3,.,TRBV5-1
TGTGCCAGCTCGCTGGGACAGGTTAACTATGGCTACACCTTC,CASSLGQVNYGYTF,TRBD1,TRBJ1-2,.,TRBV18
TGTGCCAGCAGACTCCGCCGGGACAGTAATCAGCCCCAGCATTTT,CASRLRRDSNQPQHF,TRBD1,TRBJ1-5,.,TRBV2
TGTGCCAGCAGCTTGGGACAGGGGAGTTCACCCCTCCACTTT,CASSLGQGSSPLHF,TRBD1,TRBJ1-6,many,TRBV7-8
TGCAGCGTTGACGGACACGAGTTTCCCTACGAGCAGTACTTC,CSVDGHEFPYEQYF,.,TRBJ2-7,.,TRBV29-1
TGTGCCAGCAGTTTTGCGGGGAGTGAGCAGTTCTTC,CASSFAGSEQFF,.,TRBJ2-1,.,TRBV27
TGTGCCAGCAGCACGGGGGGCCTCACGAACACCGGGGAGCTGTTTTTT,CASSTGGLTNTGELFF,.,TRBJ2-2,.,TRBV7-9
TGTGCCAGCAGTCCCCGGGGAGGCACTGAAGCTTTCTTT,CASSPRGGTEAFF,.,TRBJ1-1,.,TRBV12-3/TRBV12-4
TGTGCCAGCACCCCCTGGGGGGGGGCGAGGACCGGGGAGCTGTTTTTT,CASTPWGGARTGELFF,.,TRBJ2-2,.,TRBV27
TGTGCCAGCAGGGCCCCGGGATACCCCCAGCATTTT,CASRAPGYPQHF,.,TRBJ1-5,.,TRBV6-5
TGTGCCAGCAGCCAAGAAGGACAGGGGGCGAATGAGCAGTTCTTC,CASSQEGQGANEQFF,TRBD1,TRBJ2-1,.,TRBV3-1/TRBV3-2
TGCGCCAGCACCCGACAGGGGCCATCCTACGAGCAGTACTTC,CASTRQGPSYEQYF,TRBD1,TRBJ2-7,.,TRBV23-1
TGCGCCAGCGGAGAGGGTGATCAGCCCCAGCATTTT,CASGEGDQPQHF,.,TRBJ1-5,.,TRBV10-2
TGTGCCAGCAGCCCCTCTGCGGGTGGCGTCTCCTACGAGCAGTACTTC,CASSPSAGGVSYEQYF,.,TRBJ2-7,.,TRBV7-8
TGCGCCAGCAGTTACGGGGGGGCCCCAGAGACCCAGTACTTC,CASSYGGAPETQYF,TRBD2,TRBJ2-5,.,TRBV10-2
TGTGCCAGCGGGGACAGGACATTAGAGGGCTATGGCTACACCTTC,CASGDRTLEGYGYTF,TRBD1,TRBJ1-2,.,TRBV28
TGTGCCAGCTCACCACCGACAGCGGGAGGGCGGGCAGATACGCAGTATTTT,CASSPPTAGGRADTQYF,TRBD2,TRBJ2-3,.,TRBV18
TGTGCCAGCAGCCCGTACCAAGAGACCCAGTACTTC,CASSPYQETQYF,.,TRBJ2-5,.,TRBV7-2
TGTGCCAGCAGCAAAGGACTGGTGAATGAGCAGTTCTTC,CASSKGLVNEQFF,.,TRBJ2-1,.,TRBV11-2
TGTGCCAGCTCATTAGCGGGAGTCAACTACGAGCAGTACTTC,CASSLAGVNYEQYF,TRBD2,TRBJ2-7,.,TRBV18
TGTGCCAGCAGCTTAGTTTCCTCCTCAGCCTACGAGCAGTACTTC,CASSLVSSSAYEQYF,.,TRBJ2-7,.,TRBV7-8
TGTGCCAGCAGCTTAGCACAGGGTAAGACTGAAGCTTTCTTT,CASSLAQGKTEAFF,.,TRBJ1-1,.,TRBV7-9
TGTGCCAGCAGCTGGGATCAGGGGGCTAAGGACGAGCAGTACTTC,CASSWDQGAKDEQYF,TRBD1,TRBJ2-7,.,TRBV3-1/TRBV3-2
TGTGCCAGCAGATCGCAGGGTCTAGACCTCTCCGAGCAGTACTTC,CASRSQGLDLSEQYF,.,TRBJ2-7,.,TRBV2
TGTGCCAGCAATAGTGTCCAAGAGACCCAGTACTTC,CASNSVQETQYF,.,TRBJ2-5,.,TRBV28
TGTGCCAGCAGCGTTAGCGGGAGATCGGAAGAGACCCAGTACTTC,CASSVSGRSEETQYF,TRBD2,TRBJ2-5,.,TRBV9
TGTGCCAGCAGCCTGGGGGGGCCCGAAGCTTTCTTT,CASSLGGPEAFF,.,TRBJ1-1,.,TRBV28
TGTGCCAGCAGTGAAGCCGGTCGGGGAAATTCACCCCTCCACTTT,CASSEAGRGNSPLHF,.,TRBJ1-6,.,TRBV2
TGTGCCACCAGCGGGGGAGACAGGGGGAATGAGCAGTTCTTC,CATSGGDRGNEQFF,TRBD1,TRBJ2-1,.,TRBV15
TGTGCCAGCAGGAGACGGAGCTCTGGAAACACCATATATTTT,CASRRRSSGNTIYF,.,TRBJ1-3,.,TRBV6-5
TGTGCCACCAGTATATTCGGGGGCTCCTACAATGAGCAGTTCTTC,CATSIFGGSYNEQFF,.,TRBJ2-1,.,TRBV15
TGTGCCAGCAGGTACGACAGGTCGCCTTACAATGAGCAGTTCTTC,CASRYDRSPYNEQFF,.,TRBJ2-1,.,TRBV6-2/TRBV6-3
TGTGCCAGCAGGGTTGACAGCGATACGCAGTATTTT,CASRVDSDTQYF,.,TRBJ2-3,once,TRBV2
TGTGCCAGCAGCCCCCGCCCCACAGGGCGACTACAGGGCATTCAGTACTTC,CASSPRPTGRLQGIQYF,.,TRBJ2-4,.,TRBV3-1/TRBV3-2
TGTGCCAGCAGTTACCCCTCTGCAGGGAGGACTGAAGCTTTCTTT,CASSYPSAGRTEAFF,.,TRBJ1-1,.,TRBV6-5
TGTGCCAGCAGAGCCCCGATCTTAGAGCAGTTCTTC,CASRAPILEQFF,.,TRBJ2-1,.,TRBV28
TGTGCCAGCAGCTTATTCGGGGTGAACACTGAAGCTTTCTTT,CASSLFGVNTEAFF,.,TRBJ1-1,.,TRBV13
TGTGCCAGCAGCCAAGATTCGCGGGGGGCCAGGGAGACCCAGTACTTC,CASSQDSRGARETQYF,TRBD2,TRBJ2-5,.,TRBV4-2
TGTGCCAGCAGTTACCCTTTACTTAACCGGGACAGGGACCCTAACGAGCAGTACTTC,CASSYPLLNRDRDPNEQYF,TRBD1,TRBJ2-7,once,TRBV28
TGTGCCAGCTCACCACGAAGCGGGAGTGGCACCGGGGAGCTGTTTTTT,CASSPRSGSGTGELFF,TRBD2,TRBJ2-2,.,TRBV18
TGTGCCAGCAGTATCCGAGTCGTGAAGACCCAGTACTTC,CASSIRVVKTQYF,.,TRBJ2-5,.,TRBV12-3/TRBV12-4
TGCGCCCGTCTGGGGGGGAGCTCCTATAATTCACCCCTCCACTTT,CARLGGSSYNSPLHF,.,TRBJ1-6,.,TRBV23-1